Detailed here is one T cell receptor beta chain. V lost 6 bases to trimming and J lost 3 bases; unmatched junction nucleotides: 8. Germline V lookup: CDR1 MDHEN, CDR2 SYDVKM. The CDR3 runs 14 residues. What was amplified from RNA transcripts were TCR beta CDR3 regions. TCR CDR3 underwent first-round RT-PCR with the HTBI primer set. Each CDR3 protein gets one entry after TCRdb re-called the multiplex PCR reads with MiXCR. The sample consists of 450,000 to 550,000 distinct CDR3 sequences, around a quarter of them appearing once. These data belong to a study of T cells in Graves' hyperthyroidism and ophthalmopathy.

What was sequenced was blood. The J gene is TRBJ2-7, the V gene TRBV28, with 7 bases fitting TRBD2. The clonotype originates from a woman between 25 and 40 years old with Graves' ophthalmopathy. CDR3 amino acids: CASSSKRGIYEQYF. CDR3 nucleotides: TGTGCCAGCAGCTCCAAGCGGGGAATCTACGAGCAGTACTTC.